The 32 T cell receptor beta chains reported below all come from one sample, sequenced in a study of cytomegalovirus exposure and HLA in healthy donors. PCR amplification relied on 60 Vbeta primers (plus 13 Jbeta primers). The assay was immunoSEQ multiplex PCR, and TCRdb's table has in-frame clones only and misses some. The sample shows around 200,000 clones, around three quarters of them seen only once. The sequenced material came from PBMCs. These receptors all stem from a woman between 45 and 60 years old in good health and CMV-seronegative.

This sequence joins TRBV7-2 and TRBJ2-7; 12 bases line up with TRBD2. The CDR3 length is 16 residues. With 2 bases clipped from V and 6 bases from J, the junction kept 8 bases outside the gene matches. CDR1 and CDR2 from the germline V gene are SGHTA and FQGNSA. The CDR3 sequence is CASSLRLGLAGVEQYF. The CDR3 DNA follows: TGTGCCAGCAGCTTACGGCTGGGACTAGCGGGCGTCGAGCAGTACTTC.

This clone came up once. This rearrangement joins TRBV5-6 to TRBJ2-7; 9 bases line up with TRBD1. The CDR3 loop spans 14 amino acids. Trimming at V came to 4 bases and at J to 2 bases, leaving 4 bases not matched to a gene. Germline V gene lookup returns CDR1 SGHDT and CDR2 YYEEEE. The CDR3 DNA sequence: TGTGCCAGCAGCCTAGGACAGGGGCCCTACGAGCAGTACTTC. It codes for CASSLGQGPYEQYF.

V usage is TRBV19 and J usage is TRBJ2-7, with TRBD1 matching 7 bases. In germline, CDR1 is LNHDA, CDR2 SQIVND (reference sequence). The length of the CDR3 is 16 residues. V shed 9 bases, J shed 2 bases, and the junction held 16 bases outside the gene matches. CDR3: CASPILGGAPTYEQYF. Written as DNA, the CDR3 is TGTGCCAGCCCAATATTAGGGGGCGCCCCTACCTACGAGCAGTACTTC.

The rearrangement joins TRBV5-1 to TRBJ1-6, with a possible D match to TRBD1 (5 bases). V lost 3 bases and J lost 8, with 15 bases in between. The V gene's germline CDR1 is SGHRS and CDR2 YFSETQ. The CDR3 is made up of 15 amino acids. The CDR3 coding sequence is TGCGCCAGCAGCTCGCTCGGGAGGGGAGATTCACCCCTCCACTTT. Translated: CASSSLGRGDSPLHF.

The chain combines TRBV6-1 with TRBJ2-3; 12 bases are shared with TRBD2. V was clipped by 4 bases and J by 2 bases; unmatched bases: 4. CDR1 and CDR2 (germline): MNHNS, SASEGT. The CDR3 length is 16 residues. The chain's CDR3 is CASSATSGRPTDTQYF. The CDR3 DNA is TGTGCCAGCAGTGCGACTAGCGGGAGACCCACAGATACGCAGTATTTT.

The rearrangement joins TRBV7-8 to TRBJ2-5, with 10 bases that match TRBD2. The junction had 18 bases not matched to a gene; V was cut back by 6 bases and J by 2 bases. CDR3 length: 19 residues. CDR1 and CDR2 (germline): SGHVS, FQNEAQ. CDR3 DNA sequence: TGTGCCAGCAGATTCGGGGGGACTAGCGCTTACGGTGGACAAGAGACCCAGTACTTC. It translates to CASRFGGTSAYGGQETQYF.

This clone was detected only a few times. The genes are TRBV18 and TRBJ2-3; 10 bases match TRBD2. J gave up 7 bases and V 1 base, and 5 bases lay outside the gene matches. The CDR3 extends over 15 amino acids. CDR1 and CDR2 from the germline V gene are KGHSH and LQKENI. CDR3 sequence: CASSPLAGGDNTQYF. The CDR3 nucleotides read TGTGCCAGCTCACCACTAGCGGGGGGCGATAATACGCAGTATTTT.

The gene calls are TRBV19 and TRBJ1-5; 7 bases agree with TRBD1. The CDR3 is 15 amino acids. Germline V CDR1 and CDR2: LNHDA, SQIVND (reference sequence). Trimming cost V 3 bases and J 6 bases; bases outside gene matches: 8. Written as DNA, the CDR3 is TGTGCCAGTAGTATCCCCGTGGCAGGGGGTCAGCCCCAGCATTTT. It is translated as CASSIPVAGGQPQHF.

The chain couples TRBV11-2 to TRBJ2-1; D uncertain. CDR1 is SGHAT and CDR2 is FQNNGV in the germline V gene. The germline V and J ends were trimmed by 1 base and 13 bases, with 14 bases remaining between them. This CDR3 contains 13 residues. This chain's CDR3 is CASSLVAPGGQFF. In nucleotides, the CDR3 is TGTGCCAGCAGCTTAGTGGCCCCAGGTGGACAGTTCTTC.

The J gene is TRBJ1-2, the V gene TRBV5-5; no definite D call. CDR3 length: 13 amino acids. Germline CDR1 is SGHKS and CDR2 is YYEKEE (reference sequence). Between the trimmed V and J ends, which lost 1 base and 2 bases, there was a span of 6 bases. For the CDR3, the DNA is TGTGCCAGCAGCTTGCCCCCAAACTATGGCTACACCTTC. This encodes CASSLPPNYGYTF.

The V and J genes are TRBV7-2 and TRBJ2-1; a weak D match, TRBD2 (5 bases). CDR3 size: 15 residues. CDR1 and CDR2 (germline): SGHTA, FQGNSA. V was shortened by 4 bases and J by 7 bases, with 17 bases between the two germline ends. The CDR3 region is CASSSRGREMNEQFF. CDR3 in DNA: TGTGCCAGCAGCTCCCGTGGGAGAGAGATGAATGAGCAGTTCTTC.

The gene calls are TRBV5-1 and TRBJ1-5; D remains unclear. This CDR3 has 15 residues. Trimming stripped 0 bases from V and 3 bases from J, with 10 bases between. Per germline, CDR1 SGHRS and CDR2 YFSETQ. This chain's CDR3 is CASSLVGPPNQPQHF. The CDR3 bases are TGCGCCAGCAGCTTGGTTGGGCCACCCAATCAGCCCCAGCATTTT.

The V and J genes are TRBV2 and TRBJ2-7; 9 nucleotides align to TRBD1. The CDR3 is 14 residues long. J was trimmed by 3 bases and V by 2 bases; bases with no gene match: 2. CDR1 is SNHLY, CDR2 FYNNEI, per germline. The CDR3 spells CASSELDRGYEQYF. CDR3 DNA sequence: TGTGCCAGCAGTGAATTGGACAGGGGCTACGAGCAGTACTTC.

V is TRBV7-9 and J is TRBJ2-7; unclear D gene. The germline V and J ends were trimmed by 5 bases and 2 bases, with 7 bases remaining between them. The CDR3 loop spans 12 amino acids. Germline CDR1 SEHNR, CDR2 FQNEAQ (reference sequence). In DNA, the CDR3 is TGTGCCAGCAGCGACTTAACCTACGAGCAGTACTTC. Protein sequence: CASSDLTYEQYF.

This clone was counted a single time. The rearrangement joins TRBV7-3 to TRBJ2-6; the D gene is possibly TRBD1 (6 bases). The V gene lost 0 bases and the J gene lost 4 bases, with 13 bases spanning the gap. There are 17 residues in the CDR3. Germline CDR1 reads SGHTA; CDR2 reads FQGTGA. CDR3 coding DNA: TGTGCCAGCAGCTTAACGGTGGGGGCTTCGGGGGCCAACGTCCTGACTTTC. Residues: CASSLTVGASGANVLTF.

In its sample, this clone was seen a few times. The gene calls are TRBV6-5 and TRBJ2-7; D gene ambiguous. Trimming cost V 6 bases and J 4 bases, with 7 bases left between them. This CDR3 is built from 11 residues. Germline CDR1 reads MNHEY; CDR2 reads SVGAGI. The DNA of the CDR3 is TGTGCCAGCAGAACAGCATACGAGCAGTACTTC. Protein sequence: CASRTAYEQYF.

The chain recombines TRBV19 with TRBJ1-5, with D tentatively TRBD1 (5 bases). V dropped 8 bases and J dropped 1 base, with 15 bases sitting between them. Per germline, CDR1 LNHDA and CDR2 SQIVND (reference sequence). The CDR3 runs 15 residues. The DNA for the CDR3 is TGTGCCAGTGCAACCCGAAAGGGGAGCAATCAGCCCCAGCATTTT. Translated: CASATRKGSNQPQHF.

Regarding this clone: The junction differs from germline at one of its ends, possibly a read error. The chain joins TRBV7-9 to TRBJ1-4; 7 positions match TRBD1. CDR3 length equals 14 residues. Germline V gene data show CDR1 as SEHNR and CDR2 as FQNEAQ (reference sequence). CDR3 sequence (DNA): TGTTCCAGCAGCTTAGGGACAGCCCATGAAAAACTGTTTTTT. Protein sequence: CSSSLGTAHEKLFF.

This rearrangement joins TRBV9 to TRBJ2-3; tentatively, D is TRBD2 (6 bases). This CDR3 has 15 amino acids. The V and J ends lost 3 bases and 4 bases respectively, with 15 bases between them. CDR1 and CDR2 from the germline V gene are SGDLS and YYNGEE. CDR3 sequence: CASSEGTSPPDTQYF. CDR3 nucleotide sequence: TGTGCCAGCAGCGAGGGGACTTCACCCCCAGATACGCAGTATTTT.

This sequence joins TRBV28 and TRBJ2-5; tentatively, D is TRBD1 (6 bases). The end of the DNA aligns better with TRBJ2-7, so the J call may be wrong. The CDR3 has 14 residues. The germline V gene encodes CDR1 MDHEN and CDR2 SYDVKM. The CDR3 protein is CASSLSGRGSEQYF. The CDR3 DNA follows: TGTGCCAGCAGTTTATCTGGCAGGGGATCCGAGCAGTACTTC.

V usage is TRBV19 and J usage is TRBJ2-7, with D unclear. CDR3 length: 13 amino acids. Germline V gives CDR1 LNHDA, CDR2 SQIVND (reference sequence). V was pared by 3 bases and J by 3 bases, with 9 bases between. CDR3 region: CASSMGRLYEQYF. The DNA of the CDR3 is TGTGCCAGTAGTATGGGCAGGCTCTACGAGCAGTACTTC.

The chain joins TRBV25-1 to TRBJ1-3; 7 nucleotides line up with TRBD1. The CDR3 runs to 15 residues. Germline V gene sequence: CDR1 MGHDK, CDR2 SYGVNS. With V trimmed by 5 bases and J by 7 bases, 11 bases remained unmatched. CDR3 in amino acids: CASSLPGTESNTIYF. In DNA, the CDR3 is TGTGCCAGCAGTCTGCCCGGGACAGAAAGTAACACCATATATTTT.

In DNA, the CDR3 is TGTGCCAGCAGTTTACGTATGACAATGCACACCGGGGAGCTGTTTTTT. It is translated as CASSLRMTMHTGELFF. The V call is TRBV27, the J call TRBJ2-2; D gene ambiguous. This CDR3 is built from 16 residues. V was pared by 2 bases and J by 3 bases, with 13 bases between. The germline V gene encodes CDR1 MNHEY and CDR2 SMNVEV (reference sequence).

The V call is TRBV28, the J call TRBJ2-7; the match to TRBD2 covers 12 bases. The CDR3 loop spans 16 amino acids. The junction had 8 bases not matched to a gene; V was cut back by 5 bases and J by 3 bases. Germline V gene sequence: CDR1 MDHEN, CDR2 SYDVKM. The CDR3 DNA follows: TGTGCCAGCAGTGGTTTGACTAGCGGGAGCCGCTACGAGCAGTACTTC. Translation gives CASSGLTSGSRYEQYF.

This clone was observed once. The J gene is TRBJ1-1, the V gene TRBV5-1; TRBD1 might be the D (5 bases). Germline CDR1 SGHRS, CDR2 YFSETQ. V dropped 6 bases and J dropped 5 bases, with 20 bases sitting between them. This CDR3 region has 15 residues. The CDR3 spells CASTSGPGLRTEAFF. CDR3 in DNA: TGCGCCAGCACCTCCGGCCCAGGGTTGAGGACTGAAGCTTTCTTT.

This clone appeared a single time. This chain connects TRBV18 to TRBJ2-3; perhaps TRBD2 as D (7 bases). The CDR3 extends over 15 amino acids. Germline CDR1 and CDR2: KGHSH and LQKENI. V lost 0 bases and J 5 bases, leaving 12 bases between the germline ends. The CDR3 reads CASSPPGGGRDTQYF. Here the CDR3 DNA reads TGTGCCAGCTCACCACCGGGGGGGGGCAGAGATACGCAGTATTTT.

The V and J genes are TRBV5-6 and TRBJ2-3; 14 bases are a match to TRBD2. Per the germline V gene, CDR1 is SGHDT and CDR2 is YYEEEE. V was pared by 6 bases and J by 7 bases, with 10 bases of the junction left unmatched. The CDR3 length is 16 residues. The CDR3 nucleotides are TGTGCCAGCACCCCTAAGGGACTAGCGGGGGTAAATACGCAGTATTTT. It specifies CASTPKGLAGVNTQYF.

The chain couples TRBV5-1 to TRBJ2-1, with TRBD1 identical over 9 bases. Germline V lookup: CDR1 SGHRS, CDR2 YFSETQ. V was pared by 0 bases and J by 6 bases, with 7 bases of the junction left unmatched. This CDR3 has 16 amino acids. The CDR3 bases are TGCGCCAGCAGCTTGGCCTCAGGGACAGGGACCAATGAGCAGTTCTTC. This translates into CASSLASGTGTNEQFF.

This chain's CDR3 is CASSLAPQGRVGGYTF. Here the CDR3 DNA reads TGTGCCAGCAGTCTAGCCCCGCAGGGGAGAGTAGGGGGCTACACCTTC. The V gene is TRBV11-2, the J gene TRBJ1-2; a weak D match, TRBD1 (6 bases). Trimming pared 6 bases from V and 8 bases from J, leaving 25 bases between. The CDR3 has 16 residues. Germline values: CDR1 SGHAT, CDR2 FQNNGV.

The count of this clone is one. The chain has TRBV18 and TRBJ2-7; D unresolved. This CDR3 spans 13 amino acids. Germline-derived CDR1 and CDR2 are KGHSH and LQKENI. The V and J ends lost 6 bases and 3 bases respectively, with 12 bases between them. The CDR3 DNA reads as TGTGCCAGCTCCCCCGGTTCCGACTACGAGCAGTACTTC. Translated, it gives CASSPGSDYEQYF. The complete variable domain, with remaining parts taken from reference TRBV18 and TRBJ2-7, reads NAGVMQNPRHLVRRRGQEARLRCSPMKGHSHVYWYRQLPEEGLKFMVYLQKENIIDESGMPKERFSAEFPKEGPSILRIQQVVRGDSAAYFCASSPGSDYEQYFGPGTRLTVT.

About this clone itself: This same CDR3 is encoded by further DNA sequences in the sample. This rearrangement joins TRBV7-2 to TRBJ1-6, with D possibly matching TRBD1 (5 bases). This CDR3 has 16 residues. Deletions cut 2 bases from V and 6 bases from J, with 14 bases between. Germline loops: CDR1 SGHTA, CDR2 FQGNSA. The CDR3 reads CASSLTPQGANSPLHF. DNA of the CDR3: TGTGCCAGCAGCTTAACGCCACAAGGGGCTAATTCACCCCTCCACTTT.

The chain uses TRBV5-4 and TRBJ2-1; D is perhaps TRBD1 (5 bases). CDR3 length: 15 amino acids. V gave up 4 bases and J gave up 6 bases, with 17 bases separating them. CDR1 and CDR2 from the germline V gene are SGHNT and YYREEE (reference sequence). CDR3 nucleotides: TGTGCCAGCAGCCAAGGGGCTAGGACGGCCAATGAGCAGTTCTTC. Its translation: CASSQGARTANEQFF.